This T cell receptor (beta chain) appears in the sequencing data of a study of blood T cell repertoires in COVID-19. As handled by the study authors: Reference gene primer amplification yielded estimated nucleated cell counts. The protocol was immunoSEQ multiplex PCR, while the TCRdb copy is restricted to in-frame clones and leaves out a portion. For V, J and clone size, that table is used; D and trimming come from the DNA. The sample has 95,000 to 150,000 clones, roughly 70% seen once. The V gene end was trimmed by 1 base and the J gene end by 3 bases; junction bases not matched to a gene: 4. The CDR3 runs to 16 residues. Germline loops: CDR1 MDHEN, CDR2 SYDVKM.

The rearrangement joins TRBV28 to TRBJ2-5; 11 nucleotides match TRBD2. Sequenced material: peripheral blood. This sequence was found in a human donor with acute or convalescent COVID-19. The donor label of this sample is uncertain. The CDR3 reads CASSLSASGGKETQYF. CDR3 bases: TGTGCCAGCAGTTTATCGGCTAGCGGGGGGAAAGAGACCCAGTACTTC.